The 7 T cell receptor beta chains presented below share a single source sample, sequenced in a study of T-cell memory formation after mild COVID-19. TCRdb re-analysed the 5' RACE reads in MiXCR, keeping a single row per CDR3 protein. The sample lists about 88,000 distinct CDR3 sequences; about 23% were seen once. Specimen: PBMCs or a T cell subset sorted from them (not recorded which). The origin of the receptors is a man younger than 35 who had mild COVID-19 (a few samples of this study predate the infection). Cell type and time point are not known.

CDR3 DNA: TGTGCCAGCAGTTCTGCGACAGGCCCCTCGGGTCAGCCCCAGCATTTT. Translating it yields CASSSATGPSGQPQHF. The gene calls are TRBV12-3 or TRBV12-4 and TRBJ1-5; D might be TRBD1 (6 bases). The CDR3 length is 16 residues. V lost 4 bases and J 6 bases, leaving 19 bases between the germline ends.

This clonotype showed up just a few times. The rearrangement links TRBV27 to TRBJ2-3, with 7 bases lining up with TRBD1. The J segment lost 3 bases and the V segment lost 7 bases, leaving 7 bases of the junction unmatched. Germline CDR1 reads MNHEY; CDR2 reads SMNVEV (reference sequence). CDR3 length equals 14 residues. The CDR3 DNA reads as TGTGCCAGCACTTACCCGACAGGGACAGATACGCAGTATTTT. Translation gives CASTYPTGTDTQYF.

The CDR3 DNA reads as TGTGCCAGCAGTGGGGGGGACCATGGCACAGATACGCAGTATTTT. It yields the protein CASSGGDHGTDTQYF. The chain employs TRBV27 and TRBJ2-3, with 7 bases lining up with TRBD2. Trimming removed 5 bases from V and 1 base from J; junction bases left unmatched: 6. Germline CDR1 MNHEY, CDR2 SMNVEV (reference sequence). The CDR3 has 15 residues.

This chain connects TRBV30 to TRBJ1-1; D is unresolved. CDR1 is GTSNPN and CDR2 is SVGIG in the germline V gene (reference sequence). V was pared by 5 bases and J by 1 base, with 11 bases between. The CDR3 has 13 amino acids. CDR3 nucleotide sequence: TGTGCCTGGCGGAAGGGCCCGAACACTGAAGCTTTCTTT. Translation gives CAWRKGPNTEAFF.

The chain couples TRBV12-3 or TRBV12-4 to TRBJ2-3; D unresolved. The CDR3 is made up of 11 amino acids. V was trimmed by 3 bases and J by 4 bases, leaving 2 bases between them. The CDR3 region has the DNA TGTGCCAGCAGTTTTGCAGATACGCAGTATTTT. Its protein is CASSFADTQYF.

This clonotype was seen at least ten times. The rearrangement uses TRBV4-1 and TRBJ2-3; D possibly uses TRBD1 or TRBD2 (5 bases each). Per the germline V gene, CDR1 is MGHRA and CDR2 is YSYEKL. CDR3 length: 16 residues. Trimming cost V 0 bases and J 4 bases, with 14 bases left between them. The chain's CDR3 is CASSQDGGRAADTQYF. CDR3 bases: TGCGCCAGCAGCCAAGATGGAGGCAGGGCCGCAGATACGCAGTATTTT.

This clonotype has only a few counts. The genes are TRBV6-2 or TRBV6-3 and TRBJ1-2; no firm D call. The CDR3 runs to 13 residues. V was cut by 11 bases and J by 3 bases, with 16 bases left in between. Germline V gene lookup returns CDR1 MNHEY and CDR2 SVGEGT. CDR3: CAPKEEIHYGYTF. Written as DNA, the CDR3 is TGTGCCCCAAAGGAGGAGATACACTATGGCTACACCTTC.